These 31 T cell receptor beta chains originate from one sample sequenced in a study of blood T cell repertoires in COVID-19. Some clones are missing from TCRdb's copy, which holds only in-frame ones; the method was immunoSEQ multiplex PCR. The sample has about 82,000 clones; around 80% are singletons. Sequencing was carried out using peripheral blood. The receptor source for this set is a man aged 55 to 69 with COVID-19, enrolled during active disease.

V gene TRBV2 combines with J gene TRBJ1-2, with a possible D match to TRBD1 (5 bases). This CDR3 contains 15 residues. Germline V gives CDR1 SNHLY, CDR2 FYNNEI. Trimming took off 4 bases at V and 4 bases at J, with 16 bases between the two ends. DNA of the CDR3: TGTGCCAGCAGTGCCTTTAATTCCGGGGGCTATGGCTACACCTTC. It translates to CASSAFNSGGYGYTF.

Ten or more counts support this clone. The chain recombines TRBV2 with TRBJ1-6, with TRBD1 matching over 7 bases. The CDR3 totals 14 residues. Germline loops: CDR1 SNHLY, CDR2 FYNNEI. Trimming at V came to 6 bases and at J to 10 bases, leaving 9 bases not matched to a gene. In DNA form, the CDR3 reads TGTGCCAGCAGAACAGGGGCCGCGAACTCACCCCTCCACTTT. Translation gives CASRTGAANSPLHF.

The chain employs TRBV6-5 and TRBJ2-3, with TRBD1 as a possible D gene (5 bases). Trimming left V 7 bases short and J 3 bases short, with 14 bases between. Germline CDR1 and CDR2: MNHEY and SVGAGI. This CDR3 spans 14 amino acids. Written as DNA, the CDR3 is TGTGCCAGCATCCGAAGGGGCCCTACAGATACGCAGTATTTT. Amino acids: CASIRRGPTDTQYF.

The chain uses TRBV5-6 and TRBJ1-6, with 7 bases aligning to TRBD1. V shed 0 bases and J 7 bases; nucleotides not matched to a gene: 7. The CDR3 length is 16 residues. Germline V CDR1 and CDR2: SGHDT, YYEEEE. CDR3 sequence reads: CASSLGVLTGNSPLHF. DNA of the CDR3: TGTGCCAGCAGCTTGGGAGTCCTGACAGGGAATTCACCCCTCCACTTT.

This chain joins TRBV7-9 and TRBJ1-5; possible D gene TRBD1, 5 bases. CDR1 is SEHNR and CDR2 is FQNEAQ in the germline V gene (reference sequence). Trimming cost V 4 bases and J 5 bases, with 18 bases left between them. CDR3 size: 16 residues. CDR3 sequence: CASSSLMGGIDQPQHF. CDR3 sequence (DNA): TGTGCCAGCAGCTCACTTATGGGGGGTATTGATCAGCCCCAGCATTTT.

The CDR3 is CATQRDTGELFF. CDR3 nucleotides: TGTGCCACCCAACGGGACACCGGGGAGCTGTTTTTT. The chain has TRBV24-1 and TRBJ2-2; D gene ambiguous. V lost 9 bases, J lost 3 bases, and 7 bases lay in between. The CDR3 runs 12 residues. Germline loops: CDR1 KGHDR, CDR2 SFDVKD.

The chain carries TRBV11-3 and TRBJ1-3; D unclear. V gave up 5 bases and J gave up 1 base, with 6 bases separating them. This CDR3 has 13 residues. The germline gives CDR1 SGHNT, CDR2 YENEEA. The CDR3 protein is CASSATSGNTIYF. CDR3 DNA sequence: TGTGCCAGCAGCGCAACTTCTGGAAACACCATATATTTT.

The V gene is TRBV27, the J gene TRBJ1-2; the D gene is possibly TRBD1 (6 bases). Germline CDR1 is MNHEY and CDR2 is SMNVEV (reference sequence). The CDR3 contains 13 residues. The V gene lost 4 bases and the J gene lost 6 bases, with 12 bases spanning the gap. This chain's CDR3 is CASSSRDIHGYTF. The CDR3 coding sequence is TGTGCCAGCAGTTCCAGGGACATCCATGGCTACACCTTC.

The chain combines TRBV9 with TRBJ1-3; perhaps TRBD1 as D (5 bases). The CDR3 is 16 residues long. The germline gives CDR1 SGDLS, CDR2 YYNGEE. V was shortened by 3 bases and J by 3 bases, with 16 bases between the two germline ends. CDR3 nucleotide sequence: TGTGCCAGCAGCGCGGGCCAGGGTATTAGTGGAAACACCATATATTTT. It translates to CASSAGQGISGNTIYF.

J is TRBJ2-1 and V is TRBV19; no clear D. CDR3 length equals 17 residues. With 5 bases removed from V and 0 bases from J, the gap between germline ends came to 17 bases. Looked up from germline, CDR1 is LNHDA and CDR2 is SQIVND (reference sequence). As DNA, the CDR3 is TGTGCCAGTAGTGGCCGTGAGGCGGTCTCCTCCTACAATGAGCAGTTCTTC. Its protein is CASSGREAVSSYNEQFF.

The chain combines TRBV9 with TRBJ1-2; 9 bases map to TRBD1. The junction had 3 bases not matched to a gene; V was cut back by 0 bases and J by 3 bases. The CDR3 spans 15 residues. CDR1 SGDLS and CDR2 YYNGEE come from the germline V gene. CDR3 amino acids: CASSVETGGDYGYTF. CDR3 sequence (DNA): TGTGCCAGCAGCGTAGAGACAGGGGGAGACTATGGCTACACCTTC. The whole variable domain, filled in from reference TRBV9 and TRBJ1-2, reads DSGVTQTPKHLITATGQRVTLRCSPRSGDLSVYWYQQSLDQGLQFLIQYYNGEERAKGNILERFSAQQFPDLHSELNLSSLELGDSALYFCASSVETGGDYGYTFGSGTRLTVV.

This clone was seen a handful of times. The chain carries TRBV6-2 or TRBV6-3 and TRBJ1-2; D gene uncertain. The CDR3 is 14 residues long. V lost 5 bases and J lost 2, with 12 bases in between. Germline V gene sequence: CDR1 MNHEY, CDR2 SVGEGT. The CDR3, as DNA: TGTGCCAGCAGTACGGGGAGAGAAAACTATGGCTACACCTTC. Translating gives CASSTGRENYGYTF.

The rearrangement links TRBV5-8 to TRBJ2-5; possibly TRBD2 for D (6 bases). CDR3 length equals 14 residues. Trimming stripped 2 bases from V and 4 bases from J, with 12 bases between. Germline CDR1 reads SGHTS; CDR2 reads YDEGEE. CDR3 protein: CASSLGRTTETQYF. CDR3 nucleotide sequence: TGTGCCAGCAGCTTAGGGAGGACGACAGAGACCCAGTACTTC.

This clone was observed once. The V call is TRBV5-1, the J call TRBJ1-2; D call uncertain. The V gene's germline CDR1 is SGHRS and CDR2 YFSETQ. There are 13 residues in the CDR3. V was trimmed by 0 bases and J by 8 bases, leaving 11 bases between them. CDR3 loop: CASSLASGEGYTF. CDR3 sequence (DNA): TGCGCCAGCAGCTTGGCATCCGGAGAGGGCTACACCTTC.

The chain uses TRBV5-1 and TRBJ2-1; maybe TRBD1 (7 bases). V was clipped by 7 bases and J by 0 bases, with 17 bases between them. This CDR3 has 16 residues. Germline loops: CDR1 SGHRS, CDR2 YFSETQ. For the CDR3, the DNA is TGCGCCAGCGCGGGAAACAGGGGATTCTCCTACAATGAGCAGTTCTTC. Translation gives CASAGNRGFSYNEQFF.

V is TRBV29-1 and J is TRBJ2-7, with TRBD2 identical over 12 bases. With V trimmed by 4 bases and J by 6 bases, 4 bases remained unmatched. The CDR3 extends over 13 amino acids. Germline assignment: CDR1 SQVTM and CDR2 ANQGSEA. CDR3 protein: CSVGLAGEGEQYF. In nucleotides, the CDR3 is TGCAGCGTTGGACTAGCGGGAGAAGGCGAGCAGTACTTC.

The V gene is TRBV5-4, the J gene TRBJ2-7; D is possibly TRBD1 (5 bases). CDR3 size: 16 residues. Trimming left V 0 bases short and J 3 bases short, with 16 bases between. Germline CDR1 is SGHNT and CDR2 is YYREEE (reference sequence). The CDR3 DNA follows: TGTGCCAGCAGCTTGGCCTCGGCAGGGTCGAACTACGAGCAGTACTTC. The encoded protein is CASSLASAGSNYEQYF.

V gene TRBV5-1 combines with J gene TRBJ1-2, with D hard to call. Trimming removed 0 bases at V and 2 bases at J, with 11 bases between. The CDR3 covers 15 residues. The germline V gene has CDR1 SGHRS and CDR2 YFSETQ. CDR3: CASSLGHEVNYGYTF. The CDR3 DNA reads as TGCGCCAGCAGCTTGGGGCACGAAGTGAACTATGGCTACACCTTC.

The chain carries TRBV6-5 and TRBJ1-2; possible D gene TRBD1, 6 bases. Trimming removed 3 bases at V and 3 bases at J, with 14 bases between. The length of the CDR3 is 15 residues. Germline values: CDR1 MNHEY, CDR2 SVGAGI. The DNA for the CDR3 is TGTGCCAGCAGTTATAGGACAGCTTTCTACTATGGCTACACCTTC. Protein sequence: CASSYRTAFYYGYTF.

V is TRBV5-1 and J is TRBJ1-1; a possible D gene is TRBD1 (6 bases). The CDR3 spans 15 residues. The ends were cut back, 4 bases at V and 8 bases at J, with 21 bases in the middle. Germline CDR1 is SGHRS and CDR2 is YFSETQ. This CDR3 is CASSPPNSGGREAFF. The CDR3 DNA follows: TGCGCCAGCAGCCCTCCAAACTCTGGGGGCCGGGAAGCTTTCTTT.

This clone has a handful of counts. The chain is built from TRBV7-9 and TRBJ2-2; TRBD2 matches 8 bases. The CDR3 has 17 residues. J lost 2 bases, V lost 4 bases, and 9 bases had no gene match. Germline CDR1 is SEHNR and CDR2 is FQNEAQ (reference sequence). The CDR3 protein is CASSSPLAGGNTGELFF. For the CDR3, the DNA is TGTGCCAGCAGCTCGCCTCTGGCGGGGGGCAACACCGGGGAGCTGTTTTTT.

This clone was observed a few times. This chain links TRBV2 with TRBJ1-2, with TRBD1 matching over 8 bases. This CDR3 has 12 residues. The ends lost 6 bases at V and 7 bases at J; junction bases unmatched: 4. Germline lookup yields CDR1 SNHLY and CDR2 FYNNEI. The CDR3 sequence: CASRAGGVGYTF. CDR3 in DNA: TGTGCCAGCAGGGCAGGGGGCGTTGGCTACACCTTC.

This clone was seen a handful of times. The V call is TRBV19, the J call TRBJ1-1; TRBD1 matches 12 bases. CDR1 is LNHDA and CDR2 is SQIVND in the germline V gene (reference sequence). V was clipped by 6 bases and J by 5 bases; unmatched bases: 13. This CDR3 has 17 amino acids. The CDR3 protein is CASSMPGQGARYTEAFF. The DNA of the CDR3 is TGTGCCAGTAGCATGCCGGGACAGGGGGCGCGGTATACTGAAGCTTTCTTT.

The CDR3, as DNA: TGTGCCAGCGCTAACGGGGGGCGGACTGAAGCTTTCTTT. It encodes CASANGGRTEAFF. The chain couples TRBV6-5 to TRBJ1-1; D is perhaps TRBD1 (6 bases). From germline, CDR1 is MNHEY and CDR2 SVGAGI. The V gene lost 8 bases and the J gene lost 5 bases, with 15 bases spanning the gap. CDR3 length: 13 amino acids.

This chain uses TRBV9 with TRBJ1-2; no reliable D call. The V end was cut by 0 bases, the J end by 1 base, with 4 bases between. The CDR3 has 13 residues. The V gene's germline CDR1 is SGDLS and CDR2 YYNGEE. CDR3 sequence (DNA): TGTGCCAGCAGCGTAGATAGTAACTATGGCTACACCTTC. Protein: CASSVDSNYGYTF.

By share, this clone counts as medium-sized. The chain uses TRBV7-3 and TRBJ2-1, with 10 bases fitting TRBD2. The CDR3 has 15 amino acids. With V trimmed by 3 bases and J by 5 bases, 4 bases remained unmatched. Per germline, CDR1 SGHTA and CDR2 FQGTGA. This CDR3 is CASSFLAGEDNEQFF. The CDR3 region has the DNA TGTGCCAGCAGCTTTCTAGCGGGAGAGGACAATGAGCAGTTCTTC.

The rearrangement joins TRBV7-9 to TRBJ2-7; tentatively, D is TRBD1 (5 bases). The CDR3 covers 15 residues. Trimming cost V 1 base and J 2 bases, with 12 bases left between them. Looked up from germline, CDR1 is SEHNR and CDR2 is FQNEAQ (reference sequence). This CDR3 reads CASSLEVTAAYEQYF. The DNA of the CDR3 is TGTGCCAGCAGCTTAGAAGTGACAGCCGCCTACGAGCAGTACTTC. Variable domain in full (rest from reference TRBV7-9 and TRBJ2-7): DTGVSQNPRHKITKRGQNVTFRCDPISEHNRLYWYRQTLGQGPEFLTYFQNEAQLEKSRLLSDRFSAERPKGSFSTLEIQRTEQGDSAMYLCASSLEVTAAYEQYFGPGTRLTVT.

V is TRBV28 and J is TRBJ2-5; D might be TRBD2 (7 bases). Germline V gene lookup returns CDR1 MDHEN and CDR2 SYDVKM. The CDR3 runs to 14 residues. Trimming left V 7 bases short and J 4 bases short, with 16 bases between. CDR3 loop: CASMGGGPRETQYF. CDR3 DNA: TGTGCCAGCATGGGGGGGGGCCCGAGAGAGACCCAGTACTTC.

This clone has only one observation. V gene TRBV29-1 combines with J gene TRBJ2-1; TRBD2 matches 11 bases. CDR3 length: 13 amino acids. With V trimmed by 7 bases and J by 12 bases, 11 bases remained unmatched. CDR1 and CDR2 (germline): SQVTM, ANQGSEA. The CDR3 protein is CSGGTSGRSGQFF. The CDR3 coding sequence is TGCAGCGGGGGGACTAGCGGTCGTAGTGGGCAGTTCTTC.

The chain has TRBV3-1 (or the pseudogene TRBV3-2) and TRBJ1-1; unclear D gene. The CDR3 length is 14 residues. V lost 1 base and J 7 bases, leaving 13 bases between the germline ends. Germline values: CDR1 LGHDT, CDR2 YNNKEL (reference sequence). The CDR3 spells CASSQAEGKGEAFF. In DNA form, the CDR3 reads TGTGCCAGCAGCCAAGCGGAGGGTAAGGGTGAAGCTTTCTTT.

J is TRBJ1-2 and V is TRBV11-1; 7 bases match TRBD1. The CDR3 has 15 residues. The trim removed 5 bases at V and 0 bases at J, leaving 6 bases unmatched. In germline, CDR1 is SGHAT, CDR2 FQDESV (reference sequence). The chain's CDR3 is CASSPGQPANYGYTF. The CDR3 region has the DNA TGTGCCAGCAGCCCGGGACAGCCAGCTAACTATGGCTACACCTTC.